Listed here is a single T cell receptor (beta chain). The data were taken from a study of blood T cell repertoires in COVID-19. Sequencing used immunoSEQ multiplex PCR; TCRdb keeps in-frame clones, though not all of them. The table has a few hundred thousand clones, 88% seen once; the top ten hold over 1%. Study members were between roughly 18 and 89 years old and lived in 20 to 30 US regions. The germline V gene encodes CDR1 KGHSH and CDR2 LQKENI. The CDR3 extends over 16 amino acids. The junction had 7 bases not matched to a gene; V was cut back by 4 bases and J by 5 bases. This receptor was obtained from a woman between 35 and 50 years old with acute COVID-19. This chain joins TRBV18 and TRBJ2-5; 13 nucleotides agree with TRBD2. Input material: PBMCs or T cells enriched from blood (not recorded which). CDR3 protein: CASSQGLAGVVETQYF. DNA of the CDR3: TGTGCCAGCTCACAAGGACTAGCGGGAGTTGTGGAGACCCAGTACTTC.